This section outlines one TCR beta chain sequence together with its context. Its antigen is not yet known. There are no base qualities to consult, and no much larger clone falls within one base. The data stem from a study of chemoradiotherapy in HPV16-positive cancers (dated by TCRdb to the early 2020s). About the investigation overall: Using functional T-cell assays on cells from a couple of HPV16-positive patients, the researchers defined candidate HPV-specific T-cell clones and common TCR motifs. The study set out to ask whether T-cell immunity against the HPV oncoproteins E6 and E7 changes over the course of chemoradiotherapy and whether that immunity affects survival. The candidate HPV-specific TCRs and motifs were subsequently tracked in TCR repertoires obtained from 65 to 95 patients with HPV-related cancers.

The germline V gene (reference sequence) specifies SGHNT as CDR1 and YYREEE as CDR2. Relative to germline, V is missing 3 bases and J is missing 12 bases, with 5 bases of the junction outside any gene match. The CDR3 measures 11 amino acids from cysteine to phenylalanine. Only CDR3 DNA remains: 33 bases, in frame from the first base. The protocol used for the library was the immunoSEQ multiplex PCR assay. Imported from immuneACCESS, the table was reduced by TCRdb to in-frame sequences with V and J called. These copies leave out some clones; in studies compared against another copy, an unresolved V gene accounts for under half, and the cause of the remainder is not known. The sample data list 15,000 to 20,000 clones, and roughly 90% of these were observed just once. The top ten clonotypes cover 2% to 2.5% of the sample. Because repertoires were sampled repeatedly during chemoradiotherapy, clonal expansion in the tumor microenvironment could be followed.

General findings and caveats noted by the study authors: The survival association was reported for HPV16-positive patients, and the functional definition of HPV-specific T cells was derived from only a couple of HPV16-positive patients. Expansion of candidate HPV-specific clones and E7-related TCR motifs was observed in the tumor microenvironment during treatment, whereas no such expansion was observed for non-HPV-specific T cells. Among HPV16-positive patients, expansion of HPV-responsive T cells during chemoradiotherapy was associated with better recurrence-free survival.

The clonotype comes from a human donor with HPV-associated anogenital cancer. The source was blood, collected from a patient who underwent chemoradiotherapy. The rearrangement combines TRBV5-4 with TRBJ1-2; 7 middle bases align to TRBD1. The base sequence is TGTGCCAGCAGCTCAGGGGGGTCGGACACCTTC. It codes for CASSSGGSDTF.